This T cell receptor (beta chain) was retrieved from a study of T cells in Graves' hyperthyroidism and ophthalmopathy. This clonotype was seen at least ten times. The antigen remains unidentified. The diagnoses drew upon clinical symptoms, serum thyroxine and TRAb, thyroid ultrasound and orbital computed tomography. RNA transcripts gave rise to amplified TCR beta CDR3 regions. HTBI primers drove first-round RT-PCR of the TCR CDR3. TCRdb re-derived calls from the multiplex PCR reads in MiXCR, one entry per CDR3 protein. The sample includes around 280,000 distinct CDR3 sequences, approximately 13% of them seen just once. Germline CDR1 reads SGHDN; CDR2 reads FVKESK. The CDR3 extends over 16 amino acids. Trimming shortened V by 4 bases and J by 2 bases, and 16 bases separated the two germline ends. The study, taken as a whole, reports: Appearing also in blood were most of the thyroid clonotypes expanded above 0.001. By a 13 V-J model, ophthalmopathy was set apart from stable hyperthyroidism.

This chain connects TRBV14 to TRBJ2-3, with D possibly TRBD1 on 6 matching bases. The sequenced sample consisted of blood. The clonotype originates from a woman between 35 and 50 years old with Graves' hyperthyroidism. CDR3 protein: CASSPPGTRLTDTQYF. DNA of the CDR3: TGTGCCAGCAGCCCCCCCGGGACACGACTCACAGATACGCAGTATTTT. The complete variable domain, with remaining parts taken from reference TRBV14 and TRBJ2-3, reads EAGVTQFPSHSVIEKGQTVTLRCDPISGHDNLYWYRRVMGKEIKFLLHFVKESKQDESGMPNNRFLAERTGGTYSTLKVQPAELEDSGVYFCASSPPGTRLTDTQYFGPGTRLTVL.